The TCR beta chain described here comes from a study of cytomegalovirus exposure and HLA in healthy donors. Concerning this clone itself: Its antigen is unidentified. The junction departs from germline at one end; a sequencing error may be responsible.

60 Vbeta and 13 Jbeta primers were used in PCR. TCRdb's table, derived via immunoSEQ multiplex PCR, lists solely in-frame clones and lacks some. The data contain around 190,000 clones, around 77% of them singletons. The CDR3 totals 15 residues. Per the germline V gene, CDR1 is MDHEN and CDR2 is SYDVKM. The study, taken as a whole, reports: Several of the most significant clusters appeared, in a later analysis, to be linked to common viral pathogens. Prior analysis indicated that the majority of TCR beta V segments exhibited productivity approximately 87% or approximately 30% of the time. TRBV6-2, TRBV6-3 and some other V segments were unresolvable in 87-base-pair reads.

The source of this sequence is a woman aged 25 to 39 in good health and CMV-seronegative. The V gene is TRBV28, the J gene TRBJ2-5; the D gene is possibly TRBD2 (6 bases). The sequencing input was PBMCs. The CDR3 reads CASRLFERAQETQYF. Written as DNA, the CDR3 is TGTGCCAGCAGATTATTCGAGCGGGCCCAAGAGACCCAGTACTTC.